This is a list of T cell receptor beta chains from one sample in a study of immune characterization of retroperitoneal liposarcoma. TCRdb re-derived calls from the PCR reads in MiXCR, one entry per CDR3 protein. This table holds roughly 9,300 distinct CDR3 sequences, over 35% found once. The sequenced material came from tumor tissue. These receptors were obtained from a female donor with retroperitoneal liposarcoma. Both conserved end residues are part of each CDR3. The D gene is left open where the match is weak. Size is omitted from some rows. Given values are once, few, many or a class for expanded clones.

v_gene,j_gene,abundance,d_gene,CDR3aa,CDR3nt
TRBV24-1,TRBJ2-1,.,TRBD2,CATSDLHFGGEETRFF,TGTGCCACCAGTGATTTGCATTTCGGGGGGGAAGAGACCCGGTTCTTC
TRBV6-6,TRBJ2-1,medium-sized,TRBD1,CASSYSGQGNEQFF,TGTGCCAGCAGTTACTCTGGACAGGGGAATGAGCAGTTCTTC
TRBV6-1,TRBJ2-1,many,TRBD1,CASSALGTGIYNEQFF,TGTGCCAGCAGCGCTTTAGGGACAGGGATATACAATGAGCAGTTCTTC
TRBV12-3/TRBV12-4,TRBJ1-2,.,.,CASGLTNYGYTF,TGTGCCAGCGGGCTTACTAACTATGGCTACACCTTC
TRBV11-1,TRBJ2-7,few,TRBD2,CASSRTSRTYEQYF,TGTGCCAGCAGCCGGACTAGCAGAACCTACGAGCAGTACTTC
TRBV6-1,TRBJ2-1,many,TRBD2,CASKVAGGDSEQFF,TGTGCCAGCAAGGTGGCGGGAGGGGATAGTGAGCAGTTCTTC
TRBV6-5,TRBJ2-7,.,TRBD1,CASSYRGQGTYEQYF,TGTGCCAGCAGTTACAGGGGACAGGGGACCTACGAGCAGTACTTC
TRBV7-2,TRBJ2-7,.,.,CASSLEQEKSLEYEQYF,TGTGCCAGCAGCCTCGAGCAAGAAAAGTCTTTGGAGTACGAGCAGTACTTC
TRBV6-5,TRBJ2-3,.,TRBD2,CASSPADPGLAPTDTQYF,TGTGCCAGCAGCCCCGCCGATCCTGGACTAGCTCCCACAGATACGCAGTATTTT
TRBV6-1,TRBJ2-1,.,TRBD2,CASSLTSANEQFF,TGTGCCAGCAGCTTGACTAGCGCGAATGAGCAGTTCTTC
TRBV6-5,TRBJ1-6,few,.,CASSYSQLNSPLHF,TGTGCCAGCAGTTACTCTCAGCTTAATTCACCCCTCCACTTT
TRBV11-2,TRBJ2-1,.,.,CASSLDRTREQFF,TGTGCCAGCAGCTTAGATCGGACTCGTGAGCAGTTCTTC
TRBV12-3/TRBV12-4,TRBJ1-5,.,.,CASRSTKWGNQPQHF,TGTGCCAGCAGATCGACCAAGTGGGGCAATCAGCCCCAGCATTTT
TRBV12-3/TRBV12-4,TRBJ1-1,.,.,CASSYRPNTEAFF,TGTGCCAGCAGTTACAGGCCGAACACTGAAGCTTTCTTT
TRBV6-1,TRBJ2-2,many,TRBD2,CASSIAGGELFF,TGTGCCAGCAGTATAGCGGGCGGGGAGCTGTTTTTT
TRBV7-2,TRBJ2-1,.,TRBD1,CASSPRGGQGNSYEQFF,TGTGCCAGCAGCCCACGGGGCGGACAGGGCAACTCCTACGAGCAGTTCTTC
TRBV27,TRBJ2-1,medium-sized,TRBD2,CASSPARTSGTLLF,TGTGCCAGCAGTCCCGCTCGGACTAGCGGGACTCTGCTCTTC
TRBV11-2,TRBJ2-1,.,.,CASSLYYNEQFF,TGTGCCAGCAGCCTTTACTACAATGAGCAGTTCTTC
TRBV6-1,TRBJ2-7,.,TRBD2,CASSTTSGRANEQYF,TGTGCCAGCAGTACCACTAGCGGGAGGGCGAACGAGCAGTACTTC
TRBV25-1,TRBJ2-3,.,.,CASSGRGDTQYF,TGTGCCAGCAGTGGGAGAGGAGATACGCAGTATTTT
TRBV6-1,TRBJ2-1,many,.,CASSFSTYNEQFF,TGTGCCAGCAGTTTCTCAACCTACAATGAGCAGTTCTTC
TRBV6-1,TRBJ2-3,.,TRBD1,CASRPGTGGVTQYF,TGTGCCAGCAGGCCCGGGACAGGGGGCGTTACGCAGTATTTT
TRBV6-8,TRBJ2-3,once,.,CASSIGVDADTQYF,TGTGCCAGCAGTATAGGTGTAGACGCAGATACGCAGTATTTT
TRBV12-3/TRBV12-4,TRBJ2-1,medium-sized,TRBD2,CASKGPAGENEQFF,TGTGCCAGCAAGGGCCCAGCGGGAGAAAATGAGCAGTTCTTC
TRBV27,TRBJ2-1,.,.,CASSFTAAPGPHEQFF,TGTGCCAGCAGTTTTACGGCGGCCCCGGGGCCCCATGAGCAGTTCTTC
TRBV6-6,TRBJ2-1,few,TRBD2,CASSYTPGLAGESSYNEQFF,TGTGCCAGCAGTTACACACCGGGACTAGCGGGGGAGAGCTCCTACAATGAGCAGTTCTTC
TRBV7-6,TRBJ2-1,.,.,CASSLSPDVYNEQFF,TGTGCCAGCAGCTTATCGCCTGACGTCTACAATGAGCAGTTCTTC
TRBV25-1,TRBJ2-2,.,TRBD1,CASREGTGHTGELFF,TGTGCCAGCAGAGAAGGGACAGGTCACACCGGGGAGCTGTTTTTT
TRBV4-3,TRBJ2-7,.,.,CASTQGNEQYF,TGCGCCAGCACCCAGGGGAACGAGCAGTACTTC
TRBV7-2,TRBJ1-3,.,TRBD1,CASSPDRVDGNTIYF,TGTGCCAGCAGCCCGGACAGGGTGGACGGAAACACCATATATTTT
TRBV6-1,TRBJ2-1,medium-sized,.,CASSEADRYQETQFF,TGTGCCAGCAGTGAAGCTGACAGATACCAAGAGACCCAGTTCTTC
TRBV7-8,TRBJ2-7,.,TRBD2,CASSAGTSGTYEQYF,TGTGCCAGCAGCGCAGGGACTAGCGGAACCTACGAGCAGTACTTC
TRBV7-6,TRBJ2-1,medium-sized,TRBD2,CASSWTSGSNEQFF,TGTGCCAGCAGCTGGACTAGCGGGAGCAATGAGCAGTTCTTC
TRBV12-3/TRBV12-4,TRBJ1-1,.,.,CASSFRQGGGENTEAFF,TGTGCCAGCAGTTTCCGCCAGGGTGGGGGGGAGAACACTGAAGCTTTCTTT
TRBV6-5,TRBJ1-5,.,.,CVSSWGGPNQPQHF,TGTGTCAGCAGCTGGGGGGGCCCCAATCAGCCCCAGCATTTT
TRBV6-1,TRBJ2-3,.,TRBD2,CASSSSGGQSSTDTQYF,TGTGCCAGCAGTTCTAGCGGGGGCCAATCTAGCACAGATACGCAGTATTTT
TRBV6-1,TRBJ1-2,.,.,CASSELDSRSYTF,TGTGCCAGCAGTGAATTGGATTCTCGGAGCTACACCTTC
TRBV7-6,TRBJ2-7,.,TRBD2,CASSLREASYEQYF,TGTGCCAGCAGCTTACGGGAGGCCTCCTACGAGCAGTACTTC
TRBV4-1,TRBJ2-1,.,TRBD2,CASSQNTGLATEQFF,TGTGCCAGCAGCCAAAATACGGGACTAGCGACCGAGCAGTTCTTC
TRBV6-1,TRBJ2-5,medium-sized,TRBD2,CASRNELAGGPQQYF,TGTGCCAGCAGGAACGAGCTAGCGGGAGGCCCCCAGCAGTACTTC
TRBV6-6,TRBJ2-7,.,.,CASSYPHGGGTYEQYF,TGTGCCAGCAGTTACCCCCATGGGGGCGGGACCTACGAGCAGTACTTC
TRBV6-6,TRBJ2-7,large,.,CASSRRGGSGDEQYF,TGTGCCAGCAGTCGAAGGGGCGGTTCAGGGGATGAGCAGTACTTC
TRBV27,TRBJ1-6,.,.,CASSFGRPGRLNSPLHF,TGTGCCAGCAGTTTCGGTCGTCCGGGCAGGTTAAATTCACCCCTCCACTTT
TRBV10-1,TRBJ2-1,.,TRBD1,CASSDGQGSYEQFF,TGCGCCAGCAGTGACGGACAGGGGTCCTACGAGCAGTTCTTC
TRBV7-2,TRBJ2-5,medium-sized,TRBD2,CASSLGGSGSQETQYF,TGTGCCAGCAGCTTAGGTGGTAGCGGGTCTCAAGAGACCCAGTACTTC
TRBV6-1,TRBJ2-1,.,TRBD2,CASSSRRKLAGYNEQFF,TGTGCCAGCAGTTCCCGCCGGAAGCTAGCGGGGTACAATGAGCAGTTCTTC
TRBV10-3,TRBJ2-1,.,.,CAISEGPGYEQFF,TGTGCCATCAGTGAGGGGCCAGGTTACGAGCAGTTCTTC
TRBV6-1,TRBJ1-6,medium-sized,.,CASSLDAGDNSPLHF,TGTGCCAGCAGTCTAGACGCGGGGGATAATTCACCCCTCCACTTT